This TCR beta chain was sequenced during a study of CD8 T cells in ankylosing spondylitis. Study-wide results and limits: A TCR beta motif of several highly homologous variants seemed to mark ankylosing spondylitis blood.

TCRdb recomputed calls from the 5' RACE reads with MiXCR, one row per CDR3 protein. The repertoire includes 330,000 or so distinct CDR3 sequences, 6.5% to 10% of them detected once, and more than 12% sits in the top ten. This clonotype was seen a few times. Its antigen is not known. Sequenced: blood, either unsorted or a sorted T cell fraction (not recorded which). The receptor comes from a male donor with ankylosing spondylitis.

The CDR3 reads CSAEGLGGGRYEQYF. CDR3 in DNA: TGCAGTGCTGAGGGACTAGGGGGAGGTCGGTACGAGCAGTACTTC. The V gene is TRBV20-1, the J gene TRBJ2-7, with 8 bases lining up with TRBD2. Germline V gene lookup returns CDR1 DFQATT and CDR2 SNEGSKA (reference sequence). Germline trimming cut 5 bases from V and 4 bases from J; bases unmatched to any gene: 13. The CDR3 has 15 residues.